These T cell receptor beta chains were read from a single sample in a study of blood T cell repertoires in COVID-19. Using immunoSEQ multiplex PCR, the repertoire was profiled, and TCRdb retains in-frame clones only, with some absent. The profile covers roughly 120,000 clones, with about 79% appearing a single time and 16% taken by the ten largest. The specimen sequenced was peripheral blood. The receptors here all came from a woman over 75 with active or convalescent COVID-19. Each CDR3 is given with its conserved first and last residue. A D gene is named only where the DNA matches it firmly. Clone size is shown for a subset of rows, as once, few, many or a class of expanded clone.

TRBJ2-7 | TRBV30 | NA | NA | TGTGCCTGGAGTCCCAACTACGAGCAGTACTTC | CAWSPNYEQYF
TRBJ1-5 | TRBV28 | NA | NA | TGTGCCAGCAGTTTCACTGGTAACAGAGACAATCAGCCCCAGCATTTT | CASSFTGNRDNQPQHF
TRBJ2-1 | TRBV19 | NA | TRBD2 | TGTGCCAGTAGTGTTAGCGGGATTTCCTACAATGAGCAGTTCTTC | CASSVSGISYNEQFF
TRBJ1-1 | TRBV10-1 | NA | NA | TGCGCCAGCAGTCCACAGGGTAGCACTGAAGCTTTCTTT | CASSPQGSTEAFF
TRBJ2-3 | TRBV2 | few | TRBD2 | TGTGCCAGCCTCCTAGCGGGATTTGTTGGCACAGATACGCAGTATTTT | CASLLAGFVGTDTQYF
TRBJ2-7 | TRBV18 | NA | NA | TGTGCCAGCTCACCCGCGGGGGCGCGATTCGGCGAGCAGTACTTC | CASSPAGARFGEQYF
TRBJ2-3 | TRBV5-1 | NA | NA | TGCGCCAGCAGGGTGGGACTCCTCACAGATACGCAGTATTTT | CASRVGLLTDTQYF
TRBJ2-1 | TRBV5-4 | NA | TRBD2 | TGTGCCAGCAGCTTGCGGGAACTAGCGACCTACAATGAGCAGTTCTTC | CASSLRELATYNEQFF
TRBJ2-2 | TRBV10-2 | NA | NA | TGCGCCAGCAGTGTAACAGGGTGGAACACCGGGGAGCTGTTTTTT | CASSVTGWNTGELFF
TRBJ2-7 | TRBV10-3 | NA | TRBD2 | TGTGCCATCACGCGGGAGCTCTCCTACGAGCAGTACTTC | CAITRELSYEQYF
TRBJ2-4 | TRBV27 | many | TRBD1 | TGTGCCAGCAGGAATAGCCGGGACAGAGATACTTTTAACATTCAGTACTTC | CASRNSRDRDTFNIQYF
TRBJ2-2 | TRBV5-1 | NA | NA | TGCGCCAGCAGCTTGGATGCGGGACAGAACCCCGGGGAGCTGTTTTTT | CASSLDAGQNPGELFF
TRBJ2-5 | TRBV4-2 | NA | NA | TGTGCCAGCAGCCAAGATAAACAGGGCGGAGAGACCCAGTACTTC | CASSQDKQGGETQYF
TRBJ2-7 | TRBV7-9 | NA | TRBD2 | TGTGCCAGCAGCTCCCAAGGACTAGCGGGAGACTACGAGCAGTACTTC | CASSSQGLAGDYEQYF
TRBJ2-1 | TRBV5-1 | NA | NA | TGCGCCAGCAGCTTGGATCCGCCGGACAACTACAATGAGCAGTTCTTC | CASSLDPPDNYNEQFF
TRBJ2-1 | TRBV9 | NA | NA | TGTGCCAGCAGCCTAGGAGGTACTAGTACCAATGAGCAGTTCTTC | CASSLGGTSTNEQFF
TRBJ2-7 | TRBV5-4 | NA | TRBD1 | TGTGCCAGCAGCAAGGGGGGACAGGGGCCCTCCTACGAGCAGTACTTC | CASSKGGQGPSYEQYF
TRBJ2-5 | TRBV12-3/TRBV12-4 | NA | NA | TGTGCCAGCAGTTGGGGCCACCAAGAGACCCAGTACTTC | CASSWGHQETQYF
TRBJ1-3 | TRBV6-5 | NA | NA | TGTGCCAGCAGTTACTCCAGTACCCCTGGAAACACCATATATTTT | CASSYSSTPGNTIYF
TRBJ2-1 | TRBV2 | NA | TRBD2 | TGTGCCAGCAGTGATAAGACTAGCGGGACGGCCAATGAGCAGTTCTTC | CASSDKTSGTANEQFF
TRBJ1-3 | TRBV4-1 | NA | NA | TGCGCCAGCAGCCGAAGGGGTTACGTGGTTTTATCGTCCCCTAAAACTGGAAACACCATATATTTT | CASSRRGYVVLSSPKTGNTIYF
TRBJ2-7 | TRBV5-6 | NA | NA | TGTGCCAGCAGCTTGGGCCAGGACGAGCAGTACTTC | CASSLGQDEQYF
TRBJ2-3 | TRBV5-1 | NA | NA | TGCGCCAGCTCCACACAGGGTTGGACAGATACGCAGTATTTT | CASSTQGWTDTQYF
TRBJ1-2 | TRBV5-1 | NA | NA | TGCGCCAGCAGCTTGGATTACGACGCCGGGAGGTATGGCTACACCTTC | CASSLDYDAGRYGYTF
TRBJ2-5 | TRBV28 | NA | TRBD2 | TGTGCCAGCAGGAGATGGGATTCGGGGGGGGAGACCCAGTACTTC | CASRRWDSGGETQYF
TRBJ2-3 | TRBV14 | NA | NA | TGTGCCAGCAGCCAAGTCCCTGGAGAAGTGGCAGATACGCAGTATTTT | CASSQVPGEVADTQYF
TRBJ2-5 | TRBV5-1 | NA | NA | TGCGCCAGCAGCTTGGGCTCTGCGGAGACCCAGTACTTC | CASSLGSAETQYF
TRBJ1-6 | TRBV3-1/TRBV3-2 | NA | NA | TGTGCCAGCAGCTACGCGACAGCTTATAATTCACCCCTCCACTTT | CASSYATAYNSPLHF
TRBJ2-1 | TRBV27 | NA | TRBD2 | TGTGCCAGCAGCGAACTAGCGGGAGGGCGAATAGCCCTCAATGAGCAGTTCTTC | CASSELAGGRIALNEQFF
TRBJ1-1 | TRBV28 | few | NA | TGTGCCAGCAGTTTAGGGGGGGGTGAAGCTTTCTTT | CASSLGGGEAFF
TRBJ2-5 | TRBV19 | NA | NA | TGTGCCAGTAGTATCGACGGGGATAGCCAAGAGACCCAGTACTTC | CASSIDGDSQETQYF
TRBJ1-5 | TRBV19 | many | TRBD1 | TGTGCCAGTAGGGACTGGACAGGGAAAAGAAATAGCAATCAGCCCCAGCATTTT | CASRDWTGKRNSNQPQHF
TRBJ1-1 | TRBV11-2 | few | NA | TGTGCCAGCAGCCACAGGGTAAAGGACACTGAAGCTTTCTTT | CASSHRVKDTEAFF
TRBJ1-2 | TRBV6-5 | NA | TRBD1 | TGTGCCAGCAGAAGGACAGGGGCTAACTATGGCTACACCTTC | CASRRTGANYGYTF
TRBJ1-2 | TRBV20-1 | NA | NA | TGCAGTGCTAGTCAGAATAACTATGGCTACACCTTC | CSASQNNYGYTF
TRBJ2-7 | TRBV5-4 | NA | TRBD1 | TGTGCCAGCAGCCGGGACAGGAACCACGAGCAGTACTTC | CASSRDRNHEQYF
TRBJ1-4 | TRBV3-1/TRBV3-2 | once | NA | TGTGCCAGCAGCCGGAGTAATGAAAAACTGTTTTTT | CASSRSNEKLFF
TRBJ1-3 | TRBV4-1 | NA | NA | TGCGCCAGCAGCCAGACAGGACAGCACTCTGGAAACACCATATATTTT | CASSQTGQHSGNTIYF
TRBJ2-1 | TRBV6-1 | NA | TRBD2 | TGTGCCAGCAGTGAATTCCCTAGCGGAGAATACAATGAGCAGTTCTTC | CASSEFPSGEYNEQFF
TRBJ1-1 | TRBV3-1/TRBV3-2 | NA | NA | TGTGCCAGCAGCCAAGGGCAGATGAACACTGAAGCTTTCTTT | CASSQGQMNTEAFF
TRBJ2-7 | TRBV11-2 | NA | TRBD2 | TGTGCCAGCAGCACCCGAGGTGCGGGAGGGAGGGACGAGCAGTACTTC | CASSTRGAGGRDEQYF